Sequencing of this T cell receptor (beta chain) was carried out in a study of blood T cells in healthy people across ages. The study's findings and limits: As age increased, TCR beta diversity per million T cells fell in a roughly linear fashion.

Turning to this clonotype: Its antigen is undetermined.

Next came a second PCR, run for about 6 to 12 cycles, which used a sample-barcoded 5' primer along with a J-beta primer mix. From the 5' RACE reads, TCRdb called clonotypes with MiXCR, one entry per CDR3 protein. The repertoire includes approximately 900,000 distinct CDR3 sequences, around 48% of them detected once, and 13% sits in the top ten. This CDR3 comprises 17 residues. Germline V gene lookup returns CDR1 SGHVS and CDR2 FNYEAQ. J was trimmed by 5 bases and V by 1 base; bases with no gene match: 10. The source material was blood. This TCR came from a man aged 30 to 45 in good health. The chain has TRBV7-6 and TRBJ2-1, with 8 bases fitting TRBD2. DNA for the CDR3: TGTGCCAGCAGCTTAGAACTAGCGGAGAATCTTAACAATGAGCAGTTCTTC. Amino acid sequence: CASSLELAENLNNEQFF. Combining the CDR3 with reference TRBV7-6 and TRBJ2-1 gives the whole variable domain GAGVSQSPRYKVTKRGQDVALRCDPISGHVSLYWYRQALGQGPEFLTYFNYEAQQDKSGLPNDRFSAERPEGSISTLTIQRTEQRDSAMYRCASSLELAENLNNEQFFGPGTRLTVL.